Following are 20 T cell receptor beta chains from one sample sequenced in a study of T cell responses to AZD1222 COVID-19 vaccine. Data came from immunoSEQ multiplex PCR; TCRdb stores just in-frame clones and leaves some out. The sample comprises 90,000 to 150,000 clones, less than 90% of which are singletons, and around a tenth rests with the top ten. The sample here was peripheral blood, taken on day 0 of AZD1222 vaccination. The receptors here all came from an adult in good health.

This clone was observed once. The chain uses TRBV2 and TRBJ1-6; a possible D gene is TRBD1 (5 bases). V was clipped by 4 bases and J by 13 bases, with 17 bases between them. The CDR3 sequence is 14 residues long. CDR1 and CDR2 (germline): SNHLY, FYNNEI. The CDR3 DNA sequence: TGTGCCAGCAGTGCCGGAGGGGACCGGGCGCCCCTCCACTTT. Protein product: CASSAGGDRAPLHF.

The chain's CDR3 is CASSRTGGNSPLHF. The DNA of the CDR3 is TGTGCCAGCAGCCGGACAGGGGGTAATTCACCCCTCCACTTT. The rearrangement joins TRBV3-1 (or the pseudogene TRBV3-2) to TRBJ1-6; 10 bases are a match to TRBD1. V dropped 4 bases and J dropped 6; count of bases not matched to a gene: 0. Germline CDR1 reads LGHDT; CDR2 reads YNNKEL (reference sequence). CDR3 size: 14 residues.

The chain is built from TRBV27 and TRBJ1-5; D not certain. The germline CDR1 and CDR2 sequences are MNHEY and SMNVEV (reference sequence). The length of the CDR3 is 16 residues. V was pared by 2 bases and J by 0 bases, with 11 bases between. The CDR3 protein is CASSLRPDLSNQPQHF. The CDR3 DNA is TGTGCCAGCAGTTTAAGGCCGGACCTTAGCAATCAGCCCCAGCATTTT.

The rearrangement joins TRBV11-1 to TRBJ2-7, with D perhaps matching TRBD1 (6 bases). CDR1 and CDR2 from the germline V gene are SGHAT and FQDESV (reference sequence). V was pared by 6 bases and J by 2 bases, with 14 bases between. CDR3 length: 14 residues. The CDR3 coding sequence is TGTGCCAGCAGATGGACGGCAGGGGCCTACGAGCAGTACTTC. Translated: CASRWTAGAYEQYF.

CDR3 sequence reads: CASSEAPSRWTQYF. DNA of the CDR3: TGTGCCAGCAGTGAAGCGCCTAGTCGGTGGACCCAGTACTTC. The chain carries TRBV2 and TRBJ2-5, with D unclear. The CDR3 runs to 14 residues. Between the trimmed V and J ends, which lost 0 bases and 7 bases, there was a span of 12 bases. Germline V gene lookup returns CDR1 SNHLY and CDR2 FYNNEI.

There are a few counts of this clone. The chain carries TRBV3-1 (or the pseudogene TRBV3-2) and TRBJ1-5; 7 bases align to TRBD1. The CDR3 sequence is 15 residues long. V dropped 2 bases and J dropped 4; count of bases not matched to a gene: 5. CDR1 is LGHDT, CDR2 YNNKEL, per germline (reference sequence). The CDR3 nucleotides are TGTGCCAGCAGCCAACGACAGGGAACTAATCAGCCCCAGCATTTT. This gives the protein CASSQRQGTNQPQHF.

In DNA, the CDR3 is TGTGCCAGCAGTTATTCATTCACGGGGCCTAACTATGGCTACACCTTC. Protein sequence: CASSYSFTGPNYGYTF. The chain combines TRBV6-5 with TRBJ1-2, with D possibly TRBD1 on 5 matching bases. This CDR3 contains 16 residues. CDR1 and CDR2 from the germline V gene are MNHEY and SVGAGI. Between the trimmed V and J ends, which lost 3 bases and 0 bases, there was a span of 14 bases.

This chain joins TRBV30 and TRBJ1-6; no clear D. Germline V gene data show CDR1 as GTSNPN and CDR2 as SVGIG (reference sequence). CDR3 length equals 11 residues. The V gene lost 5 bases and the J gene lost 11 bases, with 10 bases spanning the gap. The CDR3 reads CAWSKPPPLHF. CDR3 DNA: TGTGCCTGGTCTAAACCCCCACCCCTCCACTTT.

The chain uses TRBV29-1 and TRBJ2-7; unclear D gene. Deletions cut 0 bases from V and 3 bases from J, with 9 bases between. The length of the CDR3 is 13 residues. Germline lookup yields CDR1 SQVTM and CDR2 ANQGSEA. The CDR3 reads CSVEDGQIYEQYF. As DNA, the CDR3 is TGCAGCGTTGAAGATGGTCAGATCTACGAGCAGTACTTC.

V usage is TRBV5-6 and J usage is TRBJ2-3; TRBD2 might be the D (5 bases). The CDR3 has 16 residues. V dropped 3 bases and J dropped 0 bases, with 14 bases sitting between them. In germline, CDR1 is SGHDT, CDR2 YYEEEE. CDR3 coding DNA: TGTGCCAGCAGCTCTTCTAGCAGAGCTAGCACAGATACGCAGTATTTT. Its translation: CASSSSSRASTDTQYF.

This clone has only one observation. The V gene is TRBV2, the J gene TRBJ2-7, with 9 bases identical to TRBD1. The trim removed 2 bases at V and 5 bases at J, leaving 4 bases unmatched. The CDR3 has 14 residues. The germline CDR1 and CDR2 sequences are SNHLY and FYNNEI. CDR3 nucleotides: TGTGCCAGCAGTGAAAGGGACAGGGCCCACGAGCAGTACTTC. Protein: CASSERDRAHEQYF. The full variable domain, its missing parts supplied by reference TRBV2 and TRBJ2-7, is EPEVTQTPSHQVTQMGQEVILRCVPISNHLYFYWYRQILGQKVEFLVSFYNNEISEKSEIFDDQFSVERPDGSNFTLKIRSTKLEDSAMYFCASSERDRAHEQYFGPGTRLTVT.

The chain couples TRBV11-2 to TRBJ2-1; D is perhaps TRBD2 (7 bases). The CDR3 runs 13 residues. Germline lookup yields CDR1 SGHAT and CDR2 FQNNGV. Trimming removed 4 bases at V and 9 bases at J, with 13 bases between. The CDR3 DNA is TGTGCCAGCAGCTACTGGGCGGGGGCTGAGCAGTTCTTC. This encodes CASSYWAGAEQFF. The full variable domain, in which reference TRBV11-2 and TRBJ2-1 provide the parts outside the CDR3, is EAGVAQSPRYKIIEKRQSVAFWCNPISGHATLYWYQQILGQGPKLLIQFQNNGVVDDSQLPKDRFSAERLKGVDSTLKIQPAKLEDSAVYLCASSYWAGAEQFFGPGTRLTVL.

The chain uses TRBV7-8 and TRBJ1-2; D is undetermined. Trimming removed 2 bases from V and 4 bases from J, with 11 bases in between. The CDR3 is 14 amino acids. Germline CDR1 and CDR2: SGHVS and FQNEAQ. Here the CDR3 DNA reads TGTGCCAGCAGCTTAATGGGAGGGCTCTATGGCTACACCTTC. Translating gives CASSLMGGLYGYTF. Variable domain in full (rest from reference TRBV7-8 and TRBJ1-2): GAGVSQSPRYKVAKRGQDVALRCDPISGHVSLFWYQQALGQGPEFLTYFQNEAQLDKSGLPSDRFFAERPEGSVSTLKIQRTQQEDSAVYLCASSLMGGLYGYTFGSGTRLTVV.

The chain uses TRBV11-3 and TRBJ2-7; 11 nucleotides line up with TRBD2. The CDR3 length is 15 residues. Germline CDR1 SGHNT, CDR2 YENEEA. The junction had 7 bases not matched to a gene; V was cut back by 5 bases and J by 4 bases. CDR3 loop: CASSLRLAGSYEQYF. CDR3 nucleotide sequence: TGTGCCAGCAGCCTCAGACTAGCGGGAAGTTACGAGCAGTACTTC. Using reference TRBV11-3 and TRBJ2-7 for the parts outside the CDR3, the full variable domain is EAGVVQSPRYKIIEKKQPVAFWCNPISGHNTLYWYLQNLGQGPELLIRYENEEAVDDSQLPKDRFSAERLKGVDSTLKIQPAELGDSAVYLCASSLRLAGSYEQYFGPGTRLTVT.

This chain joins TRBV9 and TRBJ2-1; D unclear. V shed 3 bases and J shed 0 bases, with 10 bases lying between them. Germline CDR1 reads SGDLS; CDR2 reads YYNGEE. This CDR3 has 15 residues. CDR3 in DNA: TGTGCCAGCAGCGCGGACGGGCGCTCCTACAATGAGCAGTTCTTC. It codes for CASSADGRSYNEQFF.

The rearrangement uses TRBV28 and TRBJ1-2; D gene unclear. CDR3 length: 12 residues. Germline V lookup: CDR1 MDHEN, CDR2 SYDVKM. Trimming pared 2 bases from V and 8 bases from J, leaving 9 bases between. CDR3 protein: CASSLGSRGYTF. The CDR3 DNA follows: TGTGCCAGCAGTTTAGGCAGCAGGGGCTACACCTTC.

The chain links TRBV10-1 to TRBJ2-7, with a possible D match to TRBD2 (5 bases). CDR1 WNHNN and CDR2 SYGVQD come from the germline V gene (reference sequence). Between the trimmed V and J ends, which lost 7 bases and 3 bases, there was a span of 16 bases. The CDR3 totals 14 residues. The DNA of the CDR3 is TGCGCCAGCATGGTGAGGGCAAAGGGCTACGAGCAGTACTTC. Translation gives CASMVRAKGYEQYF.

J is TRBJ1-1 and V is TRBV18; 7 bases line up with TRBD1. This CDR3 spans 14 amino acids. V shed 2 bases, J shed 7 bases, and the junction held 7 bases outside the gene matches. CDR1 is KGHSH, CDR2 LQKENI, per germline. CDR3 DNA: TGTGCCAGCTCACCAACGCCCCGGGACAGTGAAGCTTTCTTT. Translation: CASSPTPRDSEAFF.

The rearrangement links TRBV12-3 or TRBV12-4 to TRBJ1-3; D unclear. Trimming cost V 2 bases and J 4 bases, with 6 bases left between them. The CDR3 sequence is 13 residues long. Here the CDR3 DNA reads TGTGCCAGCAGTTTATCTGAGGGAAACACCATATATTTT. It codes for CASSLSEGNTIYF.

The chain uses TRBV5-6 and TRBJ1-1; D is uncertain. CDR3 size: 12 residues. V lost 4 bases, J lost 4 bases, and 8 bases lay in between. CDR1 is SGHDT and CDR2 is YYEEEE in the germline V gene. CDR3 region: CASSQTGTEAFF. The CDR3 DNA follows: TGTGCCAGCAGCCAGACCGGCACTGAAGCTTTCTTT.